One sample yielded the 11 T cell receptor beta chains listed below, sequenced in a study of T cell changes during pregnancy in multiple sclerosis. Profiling relied on immunoSEQ multiplex PCR, and the TCRdb table lists in-frame clones only, not all of them. The repertoire includes about 30,000 clones, 85% to 95% of them detected once, and around 0.39% sits in the top ten. The sample in question was CD4+ T cells from peripheral blood mononuclear cells, obtained after pregnancy. These receptors originate from a female donor with multiple sclerosis, enrolled in a pregnancy study.

The chain carries TRBV5-1 and TRBJ1-1; TRBD1 is a possible D gene (5 bases). This CDR3 has 11 amino acids. The germline CDR1 and CDR2 sequences are SGHRS and YFSETQ. Trimming pared 7 bases from V and 8 bases from J, leaving 12 bases between. The CDR3 is CASRREGEAFF. DNA for the CDR3: TGCGCCAGCCGAAGGGAGGGGGAAGCTTTCTTT.

The V call is TRBV19, the J call TRBJ1-2; 10 positions match TRBD1. V shed 5 bases, J shed 5 bases, and the junction held 2 bases outside the gene matches. The CDR3 spans 13 residues. Germline V gene lookup returns CDR1 LNHDA and CDR2 SQIVND (reference sequence). The chain's CDR3 is CASSPGQGYGYTF. The CDR3 nucleotides are TGTGCCAGTAGTCCGGGACAGGGGTATGGCTACACCTTC.

CDR3 nucleotides: TGTGCCAGCTCACCGGGGCGGTGGGGAGAGACCCAGTACTTC. Protein sequence: CASSPGRWGETQYF. V usage is TRBV18 and J usage is TRBJ2-5; D is perhaps TRBD1 (5 bases). Trimming took 3 bases from V and 4 from J, leaving 12 bases between them. This CDR3 spans 14 amino acids. The V gene's germline CDR1 is KGHSH and CDR2 LQKENI. Together with reference TRBV18 and TRBJ2-5, the CDR3 gives the full variable domain: NAGVMQNPRHLVRRRGQEARLRCSPMKGHSHVYWYRQLPEEGLKFMVYLQKENIIDESGMPKERFSAEFPKEGPSILRIQQVVRGDSAAYFCASSPGRWGETQYFGPGTRLLVL.

The chain employs TRBV2 and TRBJ2-3; 10 positions agree with TRBD2. CDR3 length: 16 residues. Germline loops: CDR1 SNHLY, CDR2 FYNNEI. V dropped 7 bases and J dropped 5; count of bases not matched to a gene: 12. The CDR3 sequence is CASKIAGGPVGDTQYF. The CDR3, as DNA: TGTGCCAGCAAGATAGCGGGAGGCCCGGTTGGAGATACGCAGTATTTT.

The chain employs TRBV25-1 and TRBJ1-4, with D unclear. The germline V and J ends were trimmed by 4 bases and 6 bases, with 12 bases remaining between them. Germline-derived CDR1 and CDR2 are MGHDK and SYGVNS. The CDR3 has 14 amino acids. As DNA, the CDR3 is TGTGCCAGCAGTGTAAACACCCTGGATGAAAAACTGTTTTTT. This encodes CASSVNTLDEKLFF.

This chain joins TRBV5-5 and TRBJ2-2; possible D gene TRBD1, 5 bases. Germline CDR1 reads SGHKS; CDR2 reads YYEKEE (reference sequence). V lost 3 bases and J lost 5, with 14 bases in between. CDR3 length: 15 amino acids. DNA of the CDR3: TGTGCCAGCAGCTCCTCAGGGCATTCGACCGGGGAGCTGTTTTTT. Its translation: CASSSSGHSTGELFF.

The V gene is TRBV7-3, the J gene TRBJ1-1, with D maybe TRBD1 (6 bases). Germline V CDR1 and CDR2: SGHTA, FQGTGA. Trimming shortened V by 6 bases and J by 0 bases, and 11 bases separated the two germline ends. The CDR3 loop spans 14 amino acids. CDR3 bases: TGTGCCAGCAGGGAACAGGGCATGAACACTGAAGCTTTCTTT. This translates into CASREQGMNTEAFF.

V is TRBV27 and J is TRBJ1-1; TRBD1 might be the D (6 bases). Germline V gives CDR1 MNHEY, CDR2 SMNVEV (reference sequence). Trimming took 5 bases from V and 0 from J, leaving 10 bases between them. This CDR3 is built from 14 residues. CDR3 region: CASSLDRMNTEAFF. The CDR3 nucleotides read TGTGCCAGCAGTCTGGACAGAATGAACACTGAAGCTTTCTTT.

V usage is TRBV6-5 and J usage is TRBJ2-1; TRBD1 might be the D (5 bases). Germline CDR1 and CDR2: MNHEY and SVGAGI. V gave up 1 base and J gave up 2 bases, with 9 bases separating them. The CDR3 runs 15 residues. DNA for the CDR3: TGTGCCAGCAGTTACTTAGGGGCCGCCTACAATGAGCAGTTCTTC. It specifies CASSYLGAAYNEQFF.

This chain connects TRBV6-5 to TRBJ2-3, with 11 bases identical to TRBD2. There are 16 residues in the CDR3. Germline V CDR1 and CDR2: MNHEY, SVGAGI. The J segment lost 1 base and the V segment lost 4 bases, leaving 4 bases of the junction unmatched. The CDR3, as DNA: TGTGCCAGCAGTTCCGGACTAGCGGGTCGCACAGATACGCAGTATTTT. Its translation: CASSSGLAGRTDTQYF.

This clone was counted a single time. The chain recombines TRBV9 with TRBJ2-2; 7 nucleotides match TRBD1. CDR1 and CDR2 from the germline V gene are SGDLS and YYNGEE. The CDR3 is 15 residues long. The V segment lost 4 bases and the J segment 5 bases; nucleotides outside the gene matches: 8. This CDR3 is CASSRDREGTGELFF. CDR3 bases: TGTGCCAGCAGCCGAGACAGGGAAGGGACCGGGGAGCTGTTTTTT.